This is a list of T cell receptor beta chains from one sample in a study of cytomegalovirus exposure and HLA in healthy donors. Assay: immunoSEQ multiplex PCR; the TCRdb copy retains only in-frame clones and omits some. The data contain about 170,000 clones, 70% to 80% of them singletons. Sequenced input: PBMCs. Source of these receptors: a female donor in good health and CMV-seronegative. The conserved cysteine and the conserved F or W are not part of the CDR3 here. Clone size is given for some rows only: seen once, a few or many times, or a class if the clone is expanded.

clone size: few
V gene: TRBV7-2
CDR3 protein: ASSLFAGGWRNEQF

clone size: NA
V gene: TRBV19
CDR3 protein: ASRTIPKGLKTEAF

clone size: NA
V gene: TRBV9
CDR3 protein: ASSVGEQVFSTDTQY

clone size: NA
V gene: TRBV4-3
CDR3 protein: ASSPSSGRVAYNEQF

clone size: NA
V gene: TRBV2
CDR3 protein: ASASSGANVLT

clone size: NA
V gene: TRBV10-3
CDR3 protein: AISEGQGYGYT

clone size: NA
V gene: TRBV20-1
CDR3 protein: SASSGFEQY

clone size: NA
V gene: TRBV5-8
CDR3 protein: ASSLPGLDQETQY

clone size: NA
V gene: TRBV6-1
CDR3 protein: ASRSGTSGTDTQY

clone size: once
V gene: TRBV5-1
CDR3 protein: ASSVTSGGYNEQF

clone size: NA
V gene: TRBV7-9
CDR3 protein: ASSPYRTSTDTQY

clone size: NA
V gene: TRBV9
CDR3 protein: ASSIGPGGALGELF

clone size: NA
V gene: TRBV10-3
CDR3 protein: AISVSSPPDYNEQF

clone size: NA
V gene: TRBV28
CDR3 protein: ASSFGSGGQPQH

clone size: NA
V gene: TRBV11-2
CDR3 protein: ASSFRTGVNYGYT

clone size: NA
V gene: TRBV7-2
CDR3 protein: ASSPPGEGSYEQY

clone size: NA
V gene: TRBV5-6
CDR3 protein: ASSYDGSSYNEQF

clone size: NA
V gene: TRBV29-1
CDR3 protein: SVESPRTGNTQY

clone size: few
V gene: TRBV18
CDR3 protein: ASSPPVTGGDIQY

clone size: few
V gene: TRBV7-3
CDR3 protein: ASSSLAALNNEQF

clone size: NA
V gene: TRBV4-1
CDR3 protein: ASSQEGRGNTIY

clone size: few
V gene: TRBV10-3
CDR3 protein: AISDRDRNTGELF

clone size: NA
V gene: TRBV9
CDR3 protein: ASSVGSGNTGELF

clone size: NA
V gene: TRBV7-2
CDR3 protein: ASSLGGHEQY

clone size: NA
V gene: TRBV4-1
CDR3 protein: ASSHTLLTGFYEQY

clone size: NA
V gene: TRBV18
CDR3 protein: ASSPGPSSHEQY

clone size: NA
V gene: TRBV7-2
CDR3 protein: ASSHAEGASSYEQY

clone size: NA
V gene: TRBV19
CDR3 protein: ASSPGTEHH

clone size: NA
V gene: TRBV6-5
CDR3 protein: ASSYSIQDPGRGYT

clone size: NA
V gene: TRBV4-3
CDR3 protein: ASSPGLDRTLI

clone size: once
V gene: TRBV6-1
CDR3 protein: ASSEVGAGQPQH

clone size: few
V gene: TRBV11-2
CDR3 protein: ASSTRDRGYAPARDTQY

clone size: NA
V gene: TRBV15
CDR3 protein: ATSPDRRYGYT

clone size: NA
V gene: TRBV5-6
CDR3 protein: ASSLRRGLADNEQF

clone size: NA
V gene: TRBV19
CDR3 protein: ASRDNAYEQY

clone size: NA
V gene: TRBV1
CDR3 protein: TSSQDSPSTSGAPLIAKNIQY

clone size: once
V gene: TRBV7-8
CDR3 protein: ASSFPWDRGRSTDTQY

clone size: NA
V gene: TRBV11-1
CDR3 protein: ASSYTSGPNNEQF

clone size: NA
V gene: TRBV15
CDR3 protein: ATSSPGTEQPQH

clone size: few
V gene: TRBV7-8
CDR3 protein: ASSSTALTEAF

clone size: NA
V gene: TRBV28
CDR3 protein: ASAVGGRASTDTQY

clone size: NA
V gene: TRBV25-1
CDR3 protein: ASIHSSGANVLT

clone size: NA
V gene: TRBV7-2
CDR3 protein: ASSIMTDTQY

clone size: NA
V gene: TRBV7-2
CDR3 protein: ASSLAGQGASEQY

clone size: NA
V gene: TRBV28
CDR3 protein: ASSETGQPYEQY

clone size: once
V gene: TRBV19
CDR3 protein: ASSTTLRGRTNEKLF

clone size: NA
V gene: TRBV18
CDR3 protein: ASSERGYGYT